This T cell receptor (beta chain) was recorded in a study of beta chain features in type 1 diabetes. Whole-study findings and limits: Moderately but significantly shorter TCRB CDR3s were found in Type 1 diabetes patients in all four CD4+ subsets. The VDJ junctions of type 1 diabetes patients carried fewer insertions and more deletions.

Germline CDR1 reads SGHTA; CDR2 reads FQGNSA. V lost 5 bases to trimming and J lost 9 bases, with 15 bases between them. The CDR3 runs to 13 residues. Concerning this clone itself: The antigen is unknown.

Investigators reverse transcribed all isolated RNA, so they sequenced expressed TCRB transcripts. Profiling relied on immunoSEQ multiplex PCR, and the TCRdb table lists in-frame clones only, not all of them. The data contain 95,000 to 150,000 clones, less than 20% of them singletons. The rearrangement joins TRBV7-2 to TRBJ2-3; a possible D gene is TRBD1 (6 bases). Sequenced input: central memory CD4+ T cells from blood. The origin of this receptor is a man in his thirties or forties with type 1 diabetes. CDR3 nucleotides: TGTGCCAGCAGCGAACAGGGAAGACGGACGCAGTATTTT. It is translated as CASSEQGRRTQYF.